Below, 10 T cell receptor beta chains from the same sample are listed, as sequenced in a study of PD-L1 blockade in urothelial cancer. Regarding time point: pretreatment peripheral blood. Clones were read by immunoSEQ multiplex PCR, and TCRdb kept only the in-frame ones, dropping some. This table has tens of thousands of clones, roughly 89% appearing once. The sample here was PBMCs, taken around atezolizumab (anti-PD-L1) treatment. Receptors were obtained from a man aged 60-69 years with urothelial cancer.

The chain carries TRBV2 and TRBJ2-7; TRBD1 aligns across 8 bases. Losses at the gene ends were 4 bases for V and 2 bases for J; bases not matched to a gene: 4. Germline lookup yields CDR1 SNHLY and CDR2 FYNNEI. The CDR3 spans 14 residues. CDR3 nucleotide sequence: TGTGCCAGCAGTGGGACAGGGACTCCCTACGAGCAGTACTTC. This codes for CASSGTGTPYEQYF.

V is TRBV21-1 and J is TRBJ2-1; the D segment call TRBD1 is taken from the table without a DNA check. TRBV21-1 is a pseudogene segment. The CDR3 loop spans 23 amino acids. The chain's CDR3 is CASRMTNRDSRRLIDHLGYEQFF. CDR3 sequence (DNA): TGTGCCAGCAGGATGACAAACAGGGACAGTAGAAGATTGATAGACCACTTGGGCTATGAGCAGTTCTTC.

The CDR3 coding sequence is TGTGCCAGCAGCTTTCCCGGGACAGGGTTAAACGAGCAGTACTTC. Its translation is CASSFPGTGLNEQYF. The gene calls are TRBV5-4 and TRBJ2-7; 9 bases align to TRBD1. The CDR3 consists of 15 residues. CDR1 and CDR2 (germline): SGHNT, YYREEE (reference sequence). Trimming at V came to 2 bases and at J to 5 bases, leaving 8 bases not matched to a gene.

The V gene is TRBV5-1, the J gene TRBJ2-3; D unclear. V lost 2 bases and J lost 0, with 10 bases in between. The germline V gene has CDR1 SGHRS and CDR2 YFSETQ. The CDR3 has 15 residues. The CDR3 region has the DNA TGCGCCAGCAGCTTAGCAACCTCTAGCACAGATACGCAGTATTTT. Protein sequence: CASSLATSSTDTQYF. The full variable domain, in which reference TRBV5-1 and TRBJ2-3 provide the parts outside the CDR3, is KAGVTQTPRYLIKTRGQQVTLSCSPISGHRSVSWYQQTPGQGLQFLFEYFSETQRNKGNFPGRFSGRQFSNSRSEMNVSTLELGDSALYLCASSLATSSTDTQYFGPGTRLTVL.

The V call is TRBV10-3, the J call TRBJ2-5; a possible D gene is TRBD1 (7 bases). The V end was cut by 7 bases, the J end by 1 base, with 22 bases between. The CDR3 is made up of 17 amino acids. Germline values: CDR1 ENHRY, CDR2 SYGVKD. The CDR3 nucleotides read TGTGCCATCATCAACAATACAGGGGACGGGGGCCAAGAGACCCAGTACTTC. It translates to CAIINNTGDGGQETQYF.

The J gene is TRBJ2-5, the V gene TRBV5-4, with D maybe TRBD2 (6 bases). This CDR3 has 13 amino acids. Trimming left V 4 bases short and J 3 bases short, with 10 bases between. Germline V gene sequence: CDR1 SGHNT, CDR2 YYREEE (reference sequence). DNA for the CDR3: TGTGCCAGCAGCCTATTAGCGGAAGAGACCCAGTACTTC. Translating gives CASSLLAEETQYF.

The gene calls are TRBV10-3 and TRBJ1-1; D might be TRBD1 (5 bases). Germline V gene data show CDR1 as ENHRY and CDR2 as SYGVKD. The V gene lost 0 bases and the J gene lost 3 bases, with 17 bases spanning the gap. This CDR3 has 17 amino acids. The CDR3 region is CAISESGKGMFDTEAFF. CDR3 coding DNA: TGTGCCATCAGTGAGTCGGGGAAGGGGATGTTCGACACTGAAGCTTTCTTT.

This clone was detected only once. This rearrangement joins TRBV6-1 to TRBJ2-1; 10 bases are shared with TRBD2. CDR1 MNHNS and CDR2 SASEGT come from the germline V gene. V was pared by 6 bases and J by 3 bases, with 5 bases of the junction left unmatched. This CDR3 spans 15 amino acids. The CDR3 nucleotides are TGTGCCAGCAGATATGAGCGGGGGGGCTACAATGAGCAGTTCTTC. Its translation is CASRYERGGYNEQFF.

J is TRBJ2-3 and V is TRBV29-1, with 9 bases that match TRBD2. Germline V gene lookup returns CDR1 SQVTM and CDR2 ANQGSEA. V lost 6 bases, J lost 0 bases, and 7 bases stayed unmatched. The CDR3 spans 15 residues. The CDR3 coding sequence is TGCAGCGTGGCCGGCGGGGGGGGTAGCACAGATACGCAGTATTTT. Protein: CSVAGGGGSTDTQYF.

The chain couples TRBV7-9 to TRBJ2-3; TRBD1 is a possible D gene (6 bases). Between the trimmed V and J ends, which lost 8 bases and 4 bases, there was a span of 13 bases. Per the germline V gene, CDR1 is SEHNR and CDR2 is FQNEAQ (reference sequence). The CDR3 has 13 residues. The CDR3 sequence: CASLLQGADTQYF. In DNA form, the CDR3 reads TGTGCCAGCCTCCTACAGGGAGCAGATACGCAGTATTTT.